Following are 18 T cell receptor beta chains from one sample sequenced in a study of OX40 agonist ivuxolimab in advanced cancers. Produced via immunoSEQ multiplex PCR; TCRdb's table is partial and in-frame only. The sample gives about 47,000 clones, approximately 88% of which show up once; around 15% is in the top ten. The material was CD4+ or CD8+ T cells sorted from blood, obtained in a trial of the OX40 agonist ivuxolimab. The receptor set was obtained from an adult with an advanced solid tumor such as melanoma, head and neck, liver or kidney cancer.

The chain combines TRBV27 with TRBJ2-1, with 15 positions matching TRBD2. This CDR3 has 18 amino acids. Per the germline V gene, CDR1 is MNHEY and CDR2 is SMNVEV (reference sequence). V was pared by 0 bases and J by 6 bases, with 6 bases of the junction left unmatched. The CDR3 region has the DNA TGTGCCAGCAGTTTATCCTCTAGGACTAGCGGGAGGGGCAATGAGCAGTTCTTC. This translates into CASSLSSRTSGRGNEQFF.

The chain is built from TRBV7-3 and TRBJ1-1, with unresolved D. The CDR3 has 15 amino acids. V was trimmed by 2 bases and J by 7 bases, leaving 17 bases between them. Germline values: CDR1 SGHTA, CDR2 FQGTGA. CDR3 bases: TGTGCCAGCAGCTTAGCGCTGAGGGCCTGGAATGAAGCTTTCTTT. Translation gives CASSLALRAWNEAFF.

The V call is TRBV11-3, the J call TRBJ2-2; the D is unclear. This CDR3 spans 15 amino acids. The V end was cut by 4 bases, the J end by 1 base, with 10 bases between. Per germline, CDR1 SGHNT and CDR2 YENEEA. The CDR3 loop reads CASSSHSGNTGELFF. The CDR3 DNA reads TGTGCCAGCAGCTCCCACTCAGGGAACACCGGGGAGCTGTTTTTT.

The chain recombines TRBV6-1 with TRBJ1-5, with TRBD1 matching 11 bases. From germline, CDR1 is MNHNS and CDR2 SASEGT. J was trimmed by 8 bases and V by 4 bases; bases with no gene match: 4. CDR3 length: 14 residues. CDR3: CASSGTGGWEPQHF. In DNA, the CDR3 is TGTGCCAGCAGTGGGACAGGGGGCTGGGAGCCCCAGCATTTT.

The rearrangement uses TRBV27 and TRBJ2-1; TRBD2 aligns across 12 bases. Germline lookup yields CDR1 MNHEY and CDR2 SMNVEV (reference sequence). CDR3 length: 16 amino acids. V lost 5 bases to trimming and J lost 7 bases; unmatched junction nucleotides: 9. CDR3 bases: TGTGCCAGCAGTCTGACTCCTAGCGGGGGGGGGAATGAGCAGTTCTTC. Protein sequence: CASSLTPSGGGNEQFF.

The chain recombines TRBV15 with TRBJ2-6; a weak D match, TRBD1 (5 bases). CDR3 size: 15 residues. The V gene lost 4 bases and the J gene lost 2 bases, with 9 bases spanning the gap. The germline V gene encodes CDR1 LNHNV and CDR2 YYDKDF (reference sequence). CDR3: CATSKRQTGANVLTF. CDR3 bases: TGTGCCACCAGCAAAAGACAGACTGGGGCCAACGTCCTGACTTTC.

The chain has TRBV5-1 and TRBJ2-1; 8 bases align to TRBD2. Germline V gene lookup returns CDR1 SGHRS and CDR2 YFSETQ. The CDR3 loop spans 16 amino acids. The V gene end was trimmed by 6 bases and the J gene end by 7 bases; junction bases not matched to a gene: 15. As DNA, the CDR3 is TGCGCCAGCACCCCCAGGACGGGAGGGTATTCGAATGAGCAGTTCTTC. Protein product: CASTPRTGGYSNEQFF.

This chain connects TRBV28 to TRBJ1-4; D is unresolved. CDR3 length: 11 residues. V lost 6 bases, J lost 8 bases, and 7 bases lay in between. CDR1 MDHEN and CDR2 SYDVKM come from the germline V gene. The CDR3 DNA reads as TGTGCCAGCAGGGGAAACGAAAAACTGTTTTTT. It specifies CASRGNEKLFF.

V gene TRBV15 combines with J gene TRBJ1-1; perhaps TRBD1 as D (5 bases). The germline gives CDR1 LNHNV, CDR2 YYDKDF (reference sequence). CDR3 length: 15 residues. V gave up 0 bases and J gave up 5 bases, with 13 bases separating them. The CDR3 is CATSRDGSRGTEAFF. CDR3 coding DNA: TGTGCCACCAGCAGAGATGGCTCCCGGGGGACTGAAGCTTTCTTT.

This chain links TRBV13 with TRBJ1-2, with 7 bases identical to TRBD1. The germline CDR1 and CDR2 sequences are PRHDT and FYEKMQ (reference sequence). CDR3 length equals 14 residues. Losses at the gene ends were 5 bases for V and 7 bases for J; bases not matched to a gene: 10. The CDR3 sequence is CASSRQAGGSGYTF. The CDR3 DNA reads TGTGCCAGCAGCAGACAAGCAGGGGGTAGTGGCTACACCTTC.

The gene calls are TRBV6-5 and TRBJ2-1; 9 bases line up with TRBD2. The germline gives CDR1 MNHEY, CDR2 SVGAGI. The CDR3 sequence is 16 residues long. Trimming took 0 bases from V and 5 from J; bases not matched to a gene: 5. The CDR3 DNA sequence: TGTGCCAGCAGTTACTCGCCCGCGGGAGGGGACAATGAGCAGTTCTTC. Its translation is CASSYSPAGGDNEQFF.

V gene TRBV28 combines with J gene TRBJ2-7, with 10 bases identical to TRBD1. J lost 6 bases, V lost 8 bases, and 13 bases had no gene match. CDR3 size: 15 residues. From germline, CDR1 is MDHEN and CDR2 SYDVKM. CDR3 protein: CASLMGGQGTVEQYF. The CDR3, as DNA: TGTGCCAGCCTAATGGGGGGACAGGGGACGGTCGAGCAGTACTTC.

The chain combines TRBV18 with TRBJ2-7; possible D gene TRBD1, 5 bases. Trimming took 2 bases from V and 1 from J, leaving 12 bases between them. The CDR3 totals 15 residues. Germline V gene sequence: CDR1 KGHSH, CDR2 LQKENI. This CDR3 is CASSPGAVASYEQYF. CDR3 coding DNA: TGTGCCAGCTCACCAGGGGCGGTAGCTTCCTACGAGCAGTACTTC.

The rearrangement uses TRBV6-1 and TRBJ2-7, with D possibly TRBD1 on 6 matching bases. V lost 4 bases and J 2 bases, leaving 12 bases between the germline ends. The germline V gene encodes CDR1 MNHNS and CDR2 SASEGT. This CDR3 comprises 14 residues. CDR3 in DNA: TGTGCCAGCAGTGTCCGGGACAAAACCTACGAGCAGTACTTC. This encodes CASSVRDKTYEQYF.

This chain joins TRBV7-9 and TRBJ1-5, with D perhaps matching TRBD1 (5 bases). The CDR3 length is 15 residues. CDR1 is SEHNR and CDR2 is FQNEAQ in the germline V gene (reference sequence). V was clipped by 5 bases and J by 3 bases, with 14 bases between them. The CDR3 DNA reads TGTGCCAGCAGCCCCGGGGGGGGAACCAATCAGCCCCAGCATTTT. Translating gives CASSPGGGTNQPQHF.

V and J are TRBV25-1 and TRBJ1-5; D is possibly TRBD1 (5 bases). V lost 6 bases and J lost 2, with 14 bases in between. The germline gives CDR1 MGHDK, CDR2 SYGVNS. The CDR3 runs to 15 residues. In DNA form, the CDR3 reads TGTGCCAGCAGCGATGGGGGGTTAGGCAATCAGCCCCAGCATTTT. This gives the protein CASSDGGLGNQPQHF.

The chain links TRBV14 to TRBJ2-1; either TRBD1 or TRBD2 may supply D (5 bases each). Germline CDR1 SGHDN, CDR2 FVKESK. The CDR3 loop spans 16 amino acids. V was cut by 0 bases and J by 0 bases, with 9 bases left in between. This chain's CDR3 is CASSQDWGSSYNEQFF. CDR3 sequence (DNA): TGTGCCAGCAGCCAAGATTGGGGGAGCTCCTACAATGAGCAGTTCTTC. Combining the CDR3 with reference TRBV14 and TRBJ2-1 gives the whole variable domain EAGVTQFPSHSVIEKGQTVTLRCDPISGHDNLYWYRRVMGKEIKFLLHFVKESKQDESGMPNNRFLAERTGGTYSTLKVQPAELEDSGVYFCASSQDWGSSYNEQFFGPGTRLTVL.

The chain links TRBV23-1 to TRBJ2-5; no firm D call. TRBV23-1 is flagged as an ORF with uncertain function. CDR3 size: 14 residues. The V end lost 7 bases, the J end lost 5 bases, and 17 bases lay between the germline ends. In DNA form, the CDR3 reads TGCGCCAGCAACCCCCCGAGGCTGAAGGAGACCCAGTACTTC. It codes for CASNPPRLKETQYF.